The TCR beta chain under discussion was sequenced for a study of T cell changes during pregnancy in multiple sclerosis. In germline, CDR1 is MNHEY, CDR2 SMNVEV (reference sequence). The CDR3 consists of 16 residues. The V and J ends lost 6 bases and 5 bases, in that order; junction bases with no gene match: 9. Profiling relied on immunoSEQ multiplex PCR, and the TCRdb table lists in-frame clones only, not all of them. The table lists under 40,000 clones, roughly 90% of them singletons. Sequencing was performed on CD8+ T cells from peripheral blood mononuclear cells, taken before pregnancy. The chain combines TRBV27 with TRBJ2-5; TRBD2 agrees at 13 bases. This TCR was recovered from a female donor with multiple sclerosis, enrolled in a pregnancy study. This chain's CDR3 is CASRRTSGGLEETQYF. CDR3 bases: TGTGCCAGCAGGCGGACTAGCGGGGGCCTGGAGGAGACCCAGTACTTC.